This T cell receptor (beta chain) was sequenced in a study of regulatory T cells in long-lasting Graves disease. Time point described: newly diagnosed GD, antithyroid drugs for less than 3 months. From PBMCs, RNA was extracted and then used to make the TCR library. CDR3 regions were amplified by Arm-PCR using iRepertoire HTBI primers to build TCR beta libraries. TCRdb itself ran the multiplex PCR reads through MiXCR, one entry per CDR3 protein. Among about 540,000 distinct CDR3 sequences listed, roughly 13% were seen once. As to this clonotype: A much larger clone lies a single base off, so this may be a read error. Likely a read error: the CDR3 ends without its conserved phenylalanine or tryptophan.

These data were also reused for a study on T cells in Graves' hyperthyroidism and ophthalmopathy. That paper adds: Graves' hyperthyroidism was deemed stable given no ophthalmopathy progression within 18 months. Lactation, pregnancy, other autoimmune disease or uncontrolled infection led to exclusion of patients.

This sequence originates from a man aged 25-40 years with Graves disease. Sequencing used peripheral blood mononuclear cells (PBMCs), obtained at new diagnosis, from a patient treated with antithyroid drugs.

This CDR3 is CASSLQVVGTDTQYL. For the CDR3, the DNA is TGTGCCAGCAGTTTACAGGTTGTGGGCACAGATACGCAGTATCTT. The J gene is TRBJ2-3, the V gene TRBV6-5; D possibly corresponds to TRBD1 (5 bases). Per the germline V gene, CDR1 is MNHEY and CDR2 is SVGAGI. With 4 bases removed from V and 1 base from J, the gap between germline ends came to 12 bases. The CDR3 contains 15 residues.